What follows is one T cell receptor beta chain and its context. This sample stems from a study of blood T cell repertoires in COVID-19. At the level of the study: The cDNA or gDNA used as material had been derived from T cells, B-cell-depleted T cells, or PBMCs.

V lost 8 bases to trimming and J lost 1 base; unmatched junction nucleotides: 6. This CDR3 is 15 amino acids long. Looked up from germline, CDR1 is SEHNR and CDR2 is FQNEAQ (reference sequence). Under the authors' procedure: For nucleated cells, counts were estimated from reference gene primer amplification. Using immunoSEQ multiplex PCR, the repertoire was profiled, and TCRdb retains in-frame clones only, with some absent. From that table come the V and J calls and clone size; the DNA was used to work out D and trimming. The data hold approximately 200,000 clones, with 75% to 85% observed a single time. Participants' reported clinical history set cohort assignment. Two consecutive negative NP/OP PCR tests, clearance, or resolved symptoms defined Cohort 3 recovery.

Sequences were obtained from PBMCs or T cells enriched from blood (not recorded which). This receptor was taken from a man in his forties or fifties who had recovered from COVID-19. V gene TRBV7-9 combines with J gene TRBJ2-2, with 8 bases fitting TRBD2. Here the CDR3 reads CASGVLAVNTGELFF. As DNA, the CDR3 is TGTGCCAGCGGGGTACTAGCGGTGAACACCGGGGAGCTGTTTTTT.